This is a list of T cell receptor beta chains from one sample in a study of blood T cell repertoires in COVID-19. Generated by immunoSEQ multiplex PCR, the TCRdb table keeps only in-frame clones and is missing some. The sample shows around 300,000 clones, around 91% of them seen only once. The sequenced sample was PBMCs or T cells enriched from blood (not recorded which). All receptors come from a woman between 18 and 30 years old with acute COVID-19. The conserved cysteine and the conserved F or W are not part of the CDR3 here. Each record gives: CDR3 protein, V gene, J gene.

cdr3_aa: ASSQDQAQSNGYT
v_call: TRBV3-1/TRBV3-2
j_call: TRBJ1-2

cdr3_aa: ASSPQGTGIVGDTEAF
v_call: TRBV18
j_call: TRBJ1-1

cdr3_aa: ASSPLAIAGGPYEQY
v_call: TRBV27
j_call: TRBJ2-7

cdr3_aa: SVLARVVAKNIQY
v_call: TRBV29-1
j_call: TRBJ2-4

cdr3_aa: AWSRLGGGEQF
v_call: TRBV30
j_call: TRBJ2-1

cdr3_aa: ASKRGVGELF
v_call: TRBV5-1
j_call: TRBJ2-2

cdr3_aa: ASSETSDNEQF
v_call: TRBV2
j_call: TRBJ2-1

cdr3_aa: ASSPGGLNQPQH
v_call: TRBV3-1/TRBV3-2
j_call: TRBJ1-5

cdr3_aa: ASTYGGPSYEQY
v_call: TRBV28
j_call: TRBJ2-7

cdr3_aa: ASSLGEGAHEQF
v_call: TRBV11-3
j_call: TRBJ2-1

cdr3_aa: ASSAQGARTGELF
v_call: TRBV19
j_call: TRBJ2-2

cdr3_aa: ASSIGTGPYGYT
v_call: TRBV3-1/TRBV3-2
j_call: TRBJ1-2

cdr3_aa: ASRPGQVIYEQY
v_call: TRBV6-5
j_call: TRBJ2-7

cdr3_aa: ASSDGLAEYNEQF
v_call: TRBV9
j_call: TRBJ2-1

cdr3_aa: ASKLTSGPYEQY
v_call: TRBV27
j_call: TRBJ2-7

cdr3_aa: ASSLLGEGNSPLH
v_call: TRBV5-1
j_call: TRBJ1-6

cdr3_aa: ASSSPSGQGVNTIY
v_call: TRBV7-8
j_call: TRBJ1-3

cdr3_aa: ASSRQGAITEAF
v_call: TRBV19
j_call: TRBJ1-1

cdr3_aa: ASTWGPSPNEQF
v_call: TRBV19
j_call: TRBJ2-1

cdr3_aa: AWSGVQGTEAF
v_call: TRBV30
j_call: TRBJ1-1

cdr3_aa: ASASGTGSTDTQY
v_call: TRBV9
j_call: TRBJ2-3

cdr3_aa: ASSPGGGINQPQH
v_call: TRBV11-2
j_call: TRBJ1-5

cdr3_aa: ASTPGDRGGGYT
v_call: TRBV27
j_call: TRBJ1-2

cdr3_aa: ASSRRGAGYSNQPQH
v_call: TRBV27
j_call: TRBJ1-5

cdr3_aa: ASSPGSLSRTGELF
v_call: TRBV28
j_call: TRBJ2-2

cdr3_aa: ASSQGQGGT
v_call: TRBV6-2/TRBV6-3
j_call: TRBJ1-2

cdr3_aa: ASSWDSSKLF
v_call: TRBV12-3/TRBV12-4
j_call: TRBJ1-4

cdr3_aa: ASSHASGRTDTQY
v_call: TRBV4-2
j_call: TRBJ2-3

cdr3_aa: ASSLSLADTYT
v_call: TRBV27
j_call: TRBJ1-2

cdr3_aa: ASSAQGYTEAF
v_call: TRBV7-3
j_call: TRBJ1-1

cdr3_aa: ASSPPWTGVDQPQH
v_call: TRBV18
j_call: TRBJ1-5

cdr3_aa: ASRFGGGKITTEAF
v_call: TRBV28
j_call: TRBJ1-1

cdr3_aa: ASSLDISSYNEQF
v_call: TRBV5-1
j_call: TRBJ2-1

cdr3_aa: ASSVDGGSRGAF
v_call: TRBV9
j_call: TRBJ1-1

cdr3_aa: ASRNTWGGPQH
v_call: TRBV12-3/TRBV12-4
j_call: TRBJ1-5

cdr3_aa: ASSLTRTAQETQY
v_call: TRBV27
j_call: TRBJ2-5

cdr3_aa: AISELTRKGVGYEQY
v_call: TRBV10-3
j_call: TRBJ2-7